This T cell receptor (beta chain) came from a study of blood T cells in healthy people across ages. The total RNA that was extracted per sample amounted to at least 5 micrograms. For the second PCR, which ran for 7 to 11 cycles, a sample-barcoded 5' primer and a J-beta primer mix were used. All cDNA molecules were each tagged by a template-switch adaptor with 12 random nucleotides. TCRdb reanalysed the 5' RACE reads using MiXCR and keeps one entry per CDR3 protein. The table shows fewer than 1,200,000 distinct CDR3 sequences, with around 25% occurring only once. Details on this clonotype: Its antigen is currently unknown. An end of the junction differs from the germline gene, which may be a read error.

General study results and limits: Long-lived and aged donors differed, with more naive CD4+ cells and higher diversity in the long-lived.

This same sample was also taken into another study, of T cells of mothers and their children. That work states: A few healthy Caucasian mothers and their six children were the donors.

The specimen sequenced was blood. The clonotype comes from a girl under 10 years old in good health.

CDR3 amino acids: CASSLYRDSEYGQYF. In nucleotides, the CDR3 is TGTGCCAGCAGCTTATACCGGGACTCCGAATACGGGCAGTACTTC. The chain uses TRBV7-3 and TRBJ2-1; TRBD2 might be the D (6 bases). The assigned J gene may be wrong: the sequence end matches TRBJ2-7 better. CDR3 length equals 15 residues. Germline V gene data show CDR1 as SGHTA and CDR2 as FQGTGA.